This T cell receptor beta chain originates from a study of blood T cell repertoires in COVID-19. The protocol was immunoSEQ multiplex PCR, while the TCRdb copy is restricted to in-frame clones and leaves out a portion. In the table there are hundreds of thousands of clones, roughly nine tenths of which are singletons. V lost 2 bases and J 1 base, leaving 12 bases between the germline ends. Per germline, CDR1 SGHNT and CDR2 YYREEE (reference sequence). This CDR3 has 15 amino acids. V gene TRBV5-4 combines with J gene TRBJ1-1; D perhaps matches TRBD1 (5 bases). The sample comprised peripheral blood. This receptor was obtained from a woman aged 45-65 years who had recovered from COVID-19. The CDR3 is CASSFIGGGNTEAFF. The CDR3 coding sequence is TGTGCCAGCAGCTTTATTGGGGGGGGGAACACTGAAGCTTTCTTT.